Sequencing of this TCR beta chain was carried out in a study of blood T cells in healthy people across ages. V was pared by 1 base and J by 0 bases, with 4 bases of the junction left unmatched. The CDR3 is 16 residues long. Germline assignment: CDR1 SGHTA and CDR2 FQGNSA. For the second PCR, which ran for 7 to 11 cycles, a sample-barcoded 5' primer and a J-beta primer mix were used. TCRdb ran MiXCR on the 5' RACE reads and lists one entry per CDR3 protein. Of 850,000 or so distinct CDR3 sequences in the sample, less than 35% were seen once. The source material was blood. V gene TRBV7-2 combines with J gene TRBJ2-5; 8 nucleotides agree with TRBD2. The origin of this receptor is a woman over 75 in good health. The CDR3 spells CASSLGRGGNQETQYF. The CDR3 nucleotides read TGTGCCAGCAGCTTAGGTCGGGGGGGCAACCAAGAGACCCAGTACTTC.